The present entry profiles one TCR beta chain with its context. These data belong to a study of blood T cell repertoires in COVID-19. Study overall: There were acute and convalescent COVID-19 samples, and they came from the United States, Italy and Spain. T cells, B-cell-depleted T cells, or PBMCs provided the cDNA or gDNA that served as material.

The CDR3 has 12 residues. V shed 5 bases and J 8 bases; nucleotides not matched to a gene: 3. The germline gives CDR1 SNHLY, CDR2 FYNNEI. The protocol was immunoSEQ multiplex PCR, while the TCRdb copy is restricted to in-frame clones and leaves out a portion. The data show 30,000 to 40,000 clones, with around 75% seen just once and under 15% held by the top ten. Sequenced material: peripheral blood. The source of this sequence is a man older than 75 with active or convalescent COVID-19. This rearrangement joins TRBV2 to TRBJ1-5; 7 positions agree with TRBD1. The CDR3 loop is CASSPGTEPQHF. The CDR3 coding sequence is TGTGCCAGCAGTCCCGGGACAGAGCCCCAGCATTTT.